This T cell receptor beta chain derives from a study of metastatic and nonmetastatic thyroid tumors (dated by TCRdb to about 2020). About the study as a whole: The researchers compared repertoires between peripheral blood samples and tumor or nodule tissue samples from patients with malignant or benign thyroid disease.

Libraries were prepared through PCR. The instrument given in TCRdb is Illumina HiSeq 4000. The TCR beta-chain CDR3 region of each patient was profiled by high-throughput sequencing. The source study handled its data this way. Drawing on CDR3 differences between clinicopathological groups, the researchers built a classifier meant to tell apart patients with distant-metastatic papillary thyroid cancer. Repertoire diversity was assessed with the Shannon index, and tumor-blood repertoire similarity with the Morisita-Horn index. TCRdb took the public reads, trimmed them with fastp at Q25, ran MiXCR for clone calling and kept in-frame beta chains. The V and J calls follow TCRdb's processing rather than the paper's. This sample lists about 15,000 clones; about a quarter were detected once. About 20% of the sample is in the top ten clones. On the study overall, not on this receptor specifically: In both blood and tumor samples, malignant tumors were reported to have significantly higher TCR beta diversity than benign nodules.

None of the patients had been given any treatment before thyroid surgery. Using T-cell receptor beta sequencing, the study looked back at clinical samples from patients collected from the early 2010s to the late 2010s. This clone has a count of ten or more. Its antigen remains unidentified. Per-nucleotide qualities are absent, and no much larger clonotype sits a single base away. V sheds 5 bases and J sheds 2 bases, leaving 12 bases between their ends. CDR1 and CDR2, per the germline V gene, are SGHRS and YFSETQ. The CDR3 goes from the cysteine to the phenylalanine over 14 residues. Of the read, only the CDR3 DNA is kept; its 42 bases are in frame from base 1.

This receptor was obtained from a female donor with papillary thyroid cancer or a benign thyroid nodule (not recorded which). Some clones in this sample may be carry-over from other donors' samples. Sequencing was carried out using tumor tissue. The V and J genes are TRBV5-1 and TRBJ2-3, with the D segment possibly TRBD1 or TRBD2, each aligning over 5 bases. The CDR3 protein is CASRRDLATDTQYF. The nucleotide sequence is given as TGCGCCAGCAGGAGGGACCTGGCCACAGATACGCAGTATTTT.